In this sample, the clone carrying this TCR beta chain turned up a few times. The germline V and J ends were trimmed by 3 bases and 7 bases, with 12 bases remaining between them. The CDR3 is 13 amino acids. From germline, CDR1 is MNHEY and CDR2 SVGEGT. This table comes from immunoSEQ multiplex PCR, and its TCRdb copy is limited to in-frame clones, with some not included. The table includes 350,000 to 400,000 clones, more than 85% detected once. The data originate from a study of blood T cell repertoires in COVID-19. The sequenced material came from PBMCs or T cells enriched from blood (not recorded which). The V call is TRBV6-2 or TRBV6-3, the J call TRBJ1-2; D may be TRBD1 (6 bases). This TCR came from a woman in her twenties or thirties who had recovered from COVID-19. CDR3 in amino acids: CASSYGQIGGYTF. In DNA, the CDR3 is TGTGCCAGCAGTTATGGACAGATTGGTGGCTACACCTTC.